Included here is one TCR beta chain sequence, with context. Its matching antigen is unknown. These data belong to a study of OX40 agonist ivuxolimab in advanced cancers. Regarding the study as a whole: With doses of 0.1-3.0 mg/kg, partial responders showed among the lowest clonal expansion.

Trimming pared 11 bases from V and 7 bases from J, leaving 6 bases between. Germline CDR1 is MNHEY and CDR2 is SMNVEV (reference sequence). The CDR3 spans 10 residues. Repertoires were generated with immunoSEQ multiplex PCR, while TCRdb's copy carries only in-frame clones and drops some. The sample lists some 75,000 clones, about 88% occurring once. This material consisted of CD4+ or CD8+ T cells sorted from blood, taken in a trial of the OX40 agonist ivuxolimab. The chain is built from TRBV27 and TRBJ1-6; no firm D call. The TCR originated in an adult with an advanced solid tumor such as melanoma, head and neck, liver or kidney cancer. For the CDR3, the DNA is TGTGCCGTTGGGAATTCACCCCTCCACTTT. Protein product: CAVGNSPLHF.